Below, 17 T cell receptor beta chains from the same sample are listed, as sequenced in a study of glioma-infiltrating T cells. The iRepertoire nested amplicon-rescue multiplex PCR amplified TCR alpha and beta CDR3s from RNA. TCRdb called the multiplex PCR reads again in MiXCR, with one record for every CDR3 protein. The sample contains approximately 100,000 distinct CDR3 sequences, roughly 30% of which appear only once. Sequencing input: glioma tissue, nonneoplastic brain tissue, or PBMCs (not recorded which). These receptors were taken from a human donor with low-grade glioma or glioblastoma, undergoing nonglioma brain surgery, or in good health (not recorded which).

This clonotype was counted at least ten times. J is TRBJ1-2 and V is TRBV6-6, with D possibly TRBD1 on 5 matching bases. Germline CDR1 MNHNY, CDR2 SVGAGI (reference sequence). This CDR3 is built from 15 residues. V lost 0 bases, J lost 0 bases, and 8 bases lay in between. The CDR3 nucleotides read TGTGCCAGCAGTTACTCAACAGGCTCTAACTATGGCTACACCTTC. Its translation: CASSYSTGSNYGYTF.

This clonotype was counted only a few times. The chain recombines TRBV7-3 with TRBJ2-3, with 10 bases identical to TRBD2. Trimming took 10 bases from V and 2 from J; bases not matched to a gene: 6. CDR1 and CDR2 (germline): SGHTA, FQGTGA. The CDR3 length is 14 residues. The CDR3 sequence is CATKLAGVTDTQYF. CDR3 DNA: TGTGCCACCAAGCTAGCGGGGGTCACAGATACGCAGTATTTT.

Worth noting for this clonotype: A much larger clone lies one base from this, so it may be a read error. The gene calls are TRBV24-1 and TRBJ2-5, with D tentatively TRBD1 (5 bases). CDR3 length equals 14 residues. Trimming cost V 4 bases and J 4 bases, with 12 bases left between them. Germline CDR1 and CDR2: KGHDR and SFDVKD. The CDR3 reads CATSDWTRVETQYF. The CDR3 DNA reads TGTGCCACCAGTGACTGGACAAGGGTAGAGACCCAGTACTTC.

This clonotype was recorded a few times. The CDR3 nucleotides are TGCGCCAGCCGCTCACCGGACAGGGCTGGAAACACCATATATTTT. Encoded protein: CASRSPDRAGNTIYF. The chain links TRBV4-1 to TRBJ1-3, with 8 bases matching TRBD1. The CDR3 length is 15 residues. Trimming cost V 8 bases and J 2 bases; bases outside gene matches: 8. Germline CDR1 and CDR2: MGHRA and YSYEKL.

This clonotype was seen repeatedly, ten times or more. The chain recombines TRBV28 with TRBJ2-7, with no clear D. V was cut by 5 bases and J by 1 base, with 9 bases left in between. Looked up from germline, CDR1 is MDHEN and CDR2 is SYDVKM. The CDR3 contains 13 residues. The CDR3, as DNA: TGTGCCAGCAGTAGATCCCCATCCTACGAGCAGTACTTC. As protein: CASSRSPSYEQYF.

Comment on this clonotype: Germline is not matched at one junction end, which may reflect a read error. The CDR3 region is CAISGGVDYGYTF. The CDR3 nucleotides read TGTGCCATCAGTGGAGGAGTGGACTATGGCTACACCTTC. The gene calls are TRBV6-1 and TRBJ1-2, with no clear D. Germline CDR1 reads MNHNS; CDR2 reads SASEGT. CDR3 length equals 13 residues.

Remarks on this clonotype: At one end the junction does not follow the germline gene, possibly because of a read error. CDR3: CASSSWTGHRERYF. CDR3 nucleotide sequence: TGTGCCAGCAGTTCCTGGACAGGGCATAGGGAGCGGTACTTC. The V gene is TRBV28, the J gene TRBJ2-7, with 8 bases that match TRBD1. In germline, CDR1 is MDHEN, CDR2 SYDVKM. The CDR3 covers 14 residues.

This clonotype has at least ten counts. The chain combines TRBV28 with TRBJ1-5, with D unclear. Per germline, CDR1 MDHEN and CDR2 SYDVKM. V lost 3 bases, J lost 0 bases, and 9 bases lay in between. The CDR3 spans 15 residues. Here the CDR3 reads CASSFGFYSNQPQHF. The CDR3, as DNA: TGTGCCAGCAGTTTTGGCTTTTATAGCAATCAGCCCCAGCATTTT.

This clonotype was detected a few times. The CDR3 reads CASSTGFNQPQHF. CDR3 in DNA: TGTGCCAGTAGTACAGGGTTCAATCAGCCCCAGCATTTT. The chain employs TRBV19 and TRBJ1-5; perhaps TRBD1 as D (5 bases). V lost 4 bases and J 3 bases, leaving 7 bases between the germline ends. The CDR3 has 13 residues. Germline V gives CDR1 LNHDA, CDR2 SQIVND (reference sequence).

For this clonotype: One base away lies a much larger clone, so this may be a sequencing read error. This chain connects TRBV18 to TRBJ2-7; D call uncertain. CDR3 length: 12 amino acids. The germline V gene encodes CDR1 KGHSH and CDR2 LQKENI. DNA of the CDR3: TGTGCCAGCTCACCTCAAGAATACGAGCAGTGCTTC. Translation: CASSPQEYEQCF.

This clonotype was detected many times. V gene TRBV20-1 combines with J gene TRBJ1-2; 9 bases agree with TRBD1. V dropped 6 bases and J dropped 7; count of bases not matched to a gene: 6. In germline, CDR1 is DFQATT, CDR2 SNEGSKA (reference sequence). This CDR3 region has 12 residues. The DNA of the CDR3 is TGCAGTGCCCCGACAGGGGGAGGTGGCTACACCTTC. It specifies CSAPTGGGGYTF.

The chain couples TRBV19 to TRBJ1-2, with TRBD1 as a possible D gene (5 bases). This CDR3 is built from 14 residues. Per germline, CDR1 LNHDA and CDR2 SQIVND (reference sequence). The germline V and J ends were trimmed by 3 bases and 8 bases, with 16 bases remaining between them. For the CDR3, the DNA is TGTGCCAGTAGTATCTCCCCAGGGACCCTGGGCTACACCTTC. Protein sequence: CASSISPGTLGYTF. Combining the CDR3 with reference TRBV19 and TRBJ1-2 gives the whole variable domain DGGITQSPKYLFRKEGQNVTLSCEQNLNHDAMYWYRQDPGQGLRLIYYSQIVNDFQKGDIAEGYSVSREKKESFPLTVTSAQKNPTAFYLCASSISPGTLGYTFGSGTRLTVV.

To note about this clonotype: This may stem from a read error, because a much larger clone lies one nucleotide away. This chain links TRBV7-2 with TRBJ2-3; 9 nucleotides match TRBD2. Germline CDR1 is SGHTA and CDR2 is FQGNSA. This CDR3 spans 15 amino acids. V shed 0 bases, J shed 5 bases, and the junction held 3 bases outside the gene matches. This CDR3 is CASSLAGGGGDTQYF. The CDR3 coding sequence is TGTGCCAGCAGCTTAGCGGGCGGGGGGGGAGATACGCAGTATTTT.

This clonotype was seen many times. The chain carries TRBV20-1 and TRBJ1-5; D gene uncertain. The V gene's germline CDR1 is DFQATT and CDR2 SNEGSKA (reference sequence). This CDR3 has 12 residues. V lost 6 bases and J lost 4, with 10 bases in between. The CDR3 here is CSAQLGNQPQHF. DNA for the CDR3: TGCAGTGCCCAACTCGGAAATCAGCCCCAGCATTTT.

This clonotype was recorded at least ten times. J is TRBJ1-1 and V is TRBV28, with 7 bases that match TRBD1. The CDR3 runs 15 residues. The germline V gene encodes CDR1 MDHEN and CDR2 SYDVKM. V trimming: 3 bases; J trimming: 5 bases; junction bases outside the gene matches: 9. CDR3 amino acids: CASSFIGGVKTEAFF. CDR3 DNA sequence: TGTGCCAGCAGTTTTATAGGGGGCGTTAAGACTGAAGCTTTCTTT.

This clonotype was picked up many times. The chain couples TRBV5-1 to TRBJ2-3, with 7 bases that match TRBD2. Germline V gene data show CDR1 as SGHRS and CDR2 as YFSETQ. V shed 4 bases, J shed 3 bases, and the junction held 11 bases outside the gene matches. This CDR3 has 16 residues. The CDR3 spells CASSDLRSGVTDTQYF. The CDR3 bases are TGCGCCAGCAGCGACTTGCGGAGCGGGGTAACAGATACGCAGTATTTT. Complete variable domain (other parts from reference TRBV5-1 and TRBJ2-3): KAGVTQTPRYLIKTRGQQVTLSCSPISGHRSVSWYQQTPGQGLQFLFEYFSETQRNKGNFPGRFSGRQFSNSRSEMNVSTLELGDSALYLCASSDLRSGVTDTQYFGPGTRLTVL.

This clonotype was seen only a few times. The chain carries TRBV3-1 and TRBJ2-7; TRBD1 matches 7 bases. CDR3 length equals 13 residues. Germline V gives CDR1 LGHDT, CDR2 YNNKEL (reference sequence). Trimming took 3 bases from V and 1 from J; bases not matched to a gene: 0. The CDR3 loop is CASSHRGSYEQYF. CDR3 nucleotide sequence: TGTGCCAGCAGCCACAGGGGGTCCTACGAGCAGTACTTC.